These 7 T cell receptor beta chains share one sample of origin, sequenced in a study of cytomegalovirus exposure and HLA in healthy donors. TCRdb keeps only in-frame clones here, not all; method: immunoSEQ multiplex PCR. Of about 200,000 clones listed, roughly 87% are singletons. Sequencing used PBMCs. The receptors stem from a woman between 18 and 29 years old in good health and CMV-seropositive.

The gene calls are TRBV6-1 and TRBJ2-3; maybe TRBD1 (6 bases). The CDR3 is made up of 14 amino acids. The ends were cut back, 6 bases at V and 2 bases at J, with 12 bases in the middle. Germline V gives CDR1 MNHNS, CDR2 SASEGT. The CDR3 region is CASRPTGNTDTQYF. DNA of the CDR3: TGTGCCAGCAGACCTACAGGGAACACAGATACGCAGTATTTT.

The CDR3 DNA reads as TGTGCCAGCAGTGTGGACAGGGGGCACTACGAGCAGTACTTC. This translates into CASSVDRGHYEQYF. The V and J genes are TRBV6-4 and TRBJ2-7, with 11 bases matching TRBD1. CDR3 size: 14 residues. After removal of 4 bases from V and 3 bases from J, the junction contained 2 bases not matched to a gene. In germline, CDR1 is MRHNA, CDR2 SNTAGT.

The chain combines TRBV5-1 with TRBJ2-3, with TRBD2 as a possible D gene (5 bases). The CDR3 totals 16 residues. V lost 0 bases and J lost 1, with 12 bases in between. Germline CDR1 reads SGHRS; CDR2 reads YFSETQ. The CDR3 here is CASSLVSGKGTDTQYF. CDR3 bases: TGCGCCAGCAGCTTGGTATCGGGGAAGGGCACAGATACGCAGTATTTT. Supplemented by reference TRBV5-1 and TRBJ2-3, the full variable domain reads KAGVTQTPRYLIKTRGQQVTLSCSPISGHRSVSWYQQTPGQGLQFLFEYFSETQRNKGNFPGRFSGRQFSNSRSEMNVSTLELGDSALYLCASSLVSGKGTDTQYFGPGTRLTVL.

This clone showed up just a few times. This sequence joins TRBV6-7 and TRBJ1-5, with D hard to call. TRBV6-7 is treated as an ORF (open reading frame) with a function not yet certain. The CDR3 runs 13 residues. Trimming cost V 7 bases and J 4 bases, with 11 bases left between them. The chain's CDR3 is CASMARQNQPQHF. CDR3 nucleotide sequence: TGTGCCAGCATGGCCCGTCAGAATCAGCCCCAGCATTTT.

V and J are TRBV2 and TRBJ2-7, with 7 bases identical to TRBD1. Germline lookup yields CDR1 SNHLY and CDR2 FYNNEI. The V segment lost 5 bases and the J segment 0 bases; nucleotides outside the gene matches: 1. The CDR3 runs 13 residues. The CDR3 coding sequence is TGTGCCAGCAGTTGGGACAGCTCCTACGAGCAGTACTTC. This codes for CASSWDSSYEQYF. Full variable domain (missing parts from reference TRBV2 and TRBJ2-7): EPEVTQTPSHQVTQMGQEVILRCVPISNHLYFYWYRQILGQKVEFLVSFYNNEISEKSEIFDDQFSVERPDGSNFTLKIRSTKLEDSAMYFCASSWDSSYEQYFGPGTRLTVT.

The chain combines TRBV30 with TRBJ2-3, with 8 bases lining up with TRBD2. The germline CDR1 and CDR2 sequences are GTSNPN and SVGIG (reference sequence). V was pared by 2 bases and J by 4 bases, with 5 bases of the junction left unmatched. The CDR3 length is 14 residues. In DNA, the CDR3 is TGTGCCTGGAGTCCGGGACTAGAGGCAGATACGCAGTATTTT. Translated: CAWSPGLEADTQYF.

This chain connects TRBV7-3 to TRBJ2-7; D might be TRBD2 (5 bases). In germline, CDR1 is SGHTA, CDR2 FQGTGA. V was clipped by 1 base and J by 3 bases, with 16 bases between them. CDR3 size: 16 residues. The CDR3 is CASSLKVGDGYYEQYF. The CDR3 bases are TGTGCCAGCAGCTTAAAGGTCGGGGATGGTTACTACGAGCAGTACTTC.